The 18 T cell receptor beta chains given below trace back to one sample, sequenced in a study of T cells in Graves' hyperthyroidism and ophthalmopathy. Amplification of TCR beta CDR3 regions was performed using RNA transcripts as template. The TCR CDR3 was amplified in a first-round RT-PCR using the HTBI primer set. A single record per CDR3 protein comes from TCRdb applying MiXCR to the multiplex PCR reads. The table includes some 550,000 distinct CDR3 sequences, more than 20% detected once. Sequencing used blood. The receptors were gathered from a man aged 18-30 years with Graves' hyperthyroidism.

This clonotype was seen repeatedly, ten times or more. The gene calls are TRBV5-1 and TRBJ2-7, with 9 positions matching TRBD1. The germline CDR1 and CDR2 sequences are SGHRS and YFSETQ. The CDR3 length is 15 residues. The V and J ends lost 0 bases and 6 bases, in that order; junction bases with no gene match: 7. CDR3 in amino acids: CASSLEAGTGIEQYF. The CDR3 region has the DNA TGCGCCAGCAGCTTGGAGGCGGGGACAGGGATCGAGCAGTACTTC.

This clonotype was found many times. The chain joins TRBV5-1 to TRBJ1-1; D is unclear. Trimming stripped 0 bases from V and 5 bases from J, with 11 bases between. The length of the CDR3 is 14 residues. Germline V gene data show CDR1 as SGHRS and CDR2 as YFSETQ. The CDR3 nucleotides read TGCGCCAGCAGCTTGGGCCTCACGGGAACTGAAGCTTTCTTT. Translated, it gives CASSLGLTGTEAFF.

This chain links TRBV9 with TRBJ2-7; D is possibly TRBD2 (6 bases). The CDR3 consists of 13 residues. V lost 2 bases and J lost 7, with 13 bases in between. Germline assignment: CDR1 SGDLS and CDR2 YYNGEE. CDR3 in amino acids: CASSVGGVGEQYF. CDR3 sequence (DNA): TGTGCCAGCAGCGTGGGGGGAGTTGGGGAGCAGTACTTC.

This clonotype has just a few counts. J is TRBJ2-3 and V is TRBV14; 9 bases are shared with TRBD2. This CDR3 region has 18 residues. CDR1 SGHDN and CDR2 FVKESK come from the germline V gene. V shed 0 bases, J shed 6 bases, and the junction held 13 bases outside the gene matches. For the CDR3, the DNA is TGTGCCAGCAGCCAAGATGTCTGGCGAGCGGGGGGATCGGATACGCAGTATTTT. It is translated as CASSQDVWRAGGSDTQYF. The full variable domain, rest sourced from reference TRBV14 and TRBJ2-3, is EAGVTQFPSHSVIEKGQTVTLRCDPISGHDNLYWYRRVMGKEIKFLLHFVKESKQDESGMPNNRFLAERTGGTYSTLKVQPAELEDSGVYFCASSQDVWRAGGSDTQYFGPGTRLTVL.

In DNA, the CDR3 is TGTGCCAGCAGTTACTCACCAGTACAGGGAACCCTGACCACGAACACCGGGGAGCTGTTTTTT. Encoded protein: CASSYSPVQGTLTTNTGELFF. The J gene is TRBJ2-2, the V gene TRBV6-2 or TRBV6-3, with D possibly matching TRBD1 (6 bases). Trimming stripped 0 bases from V and 0 bases from J, with 23 bases between. The CDR3 is made up of 21 amino acids. Germline-derived CDR1 and CDR2 are MNHEY and SVGEGT.

This clonotype was recorded many times. The V and J genes are TRBV2 and TRBJ2-7; no clear D gene. Germline lookup yields CDR1 SNHLY and CDR2 FYNNEI. The CDR3 covers 12 residues. With 5 bases removed from V and 3 bases from J, the gap between germline ends came to 8 bases. DNA for the CDR3: TGTGCCAGCAGTCGCGAGCGCTACGAGCAGTACTTC. This translates into CASSRERYEQYF.

The rearrangement uses TRBV20-1 and TRBJ2-7, with TRBD1 identical over 11 bases. V was pared by 5 bases and J by 5 bases, with 8 bases of the junction left unmatched. Germline V gene data show CDR1 as DFQATT and CDR2 as SNEGSKA (reference sequence). The CDR3 spans 14 residues. The DNA for the CDR3 is TGCAGTGCTCTAAACGGACAGGGGGCAGACGAGCAGTACTTC. This codes for CSALNGQGADEQYF.

This clonotype was picked up many times. An end of the junction does not agree with germline; a read error may underlie this. The chain uses TRBV28 and TRBJ2-7; D call uncertain. The CDR3 contains 13 residues. Germline V gene sequence: CDR1 MDHEN, CDR2 SYDVKM. This CDR3 reads CASGFGTGREQYF. The DNA for the CDR3 is TGTGCCAGCGGTTTCGGCACCGGCCGCGAGCAGTACTTC.

This clonotype was picked up many times. The rearrangement joins TRBV12-3 or TRBV12-4 to TRBJ1-1; D call uncertain. The CDR3 contains 11 residues. V was trimmed by 6 bases and J by 5 bases, leaving 7 bases between them. The CDR3 nucleotides read TGTGCCAGCAGCCTTACTACTGAAGCTTTCTTT. This gives the protein CASSLTTEAFF.

In this sample, this clonotype turned up many times. J is TRBJ1-1 and V is TRBV5-4, with a tentative D call TRBD1 (6 bases). The germline V and J ends were trimmed by 0 bases and 0 bases, with 15 bases remaining between them. Germline loops: CDR1 SGHNT, CDR2 YYREEE (reference sequence). The CDR3 is made up of 17 amino acids. The CDR3 protein is CASSLDVSRTVNTEAFF. In DNA form, the CDR3 reads TGTGCCAGCAGCTTGGACGTAAGCAGGACAGTGAACACTGAAGCTTTCTTT. Filled out from reference TRBV5-4 and TRBJ1-1, the complete variable domain reads ETGVTQSPTHLIKTRGQQVTLRCSSQSGHNTVSWYQQALGQGPQFIFQYYREEENGRGNFPPRFSGLQFPNYSSELNVNALELDDSALYLCASSLDVSRTVNTEAFFGQGTRLTVV.

This clonotype was recorded at least ten times. The chain has TRBV11-2 and TRBJ1-3; D may be TRBD1 (6 bases). The V and J ends lost 2 bases and 2 bases respectively, with 7 bases between them. The CDR3 sequence is 14 residues long. CDR1 and CDR2 (germline): SGHAT, FQNNGV. CDR3 region: CASSLSGAGNTIYF. DNA of the CDR3: TGTGCCAGCAGCTTATCAGGGGCTGGAAACACCATATATTTT. Together with reference TRBV11-2 and TRBJ1-3, the CDR3 gives the full variable domain: EAGVAQSPRYKIIEKRQSVAFWCNPISGHATLYWYQQILGQGPKLLIQFQNNGVVDDSQLPKDRFSAERLKGVDSTLKIQPAKLEDSAVYLCASSLSGAGNTIYFGEGSWLTVV.

Turning to this clonotype: One end of the junction varies from germline; a read error may be responsible. The rearrangement links TRBV30 to TRBJ2-3; D is unresolved. In germline, CDR1 is GTSNPN, CDR2 SVGIG (reference sequence). The CDR3 totals 15 residues. CDR3 in DNA: TGTGCTTGGAGTGTACTCTTGGCGGGCACAGATACGCAGTATTTT. This sequence encodes CAWSVLLAGTDTQYF. Complete variable domain (other parts from reference TRBV30 and TRBJ2-3): SQTIHQWPATLVQPVGSPLSLECTVEGTSNPNLYWYRQAAGRGLQLLFYSVGIGQISSEVPQNLSASRPQDRQFILSSKKLLLSDSGFYLCAWSVLLAGTDTQYFGPGTRLTVL.

Comment on this clonotype: Germline is not matched at one junction end, which may reflect a read error. CDR3 in amino acids: CAIGESWGRMDTGELFF. CDR3 coding DNA: TGTGCCATCGGTGAGTCTTGGGGGCGCATGGACACCGGGGAGCTGTTTTTT. V is TRBV10-3 and J is TRBJ2-2, with D perhaps matching TRBD1 (6 bases). This CDR3 is 17 amino acids long. Germline CDR1 reads ENHRY; CDR2 reads SYGVKD.

This clonotype has a count of ten or more. The chain couples TRBV27 to TRBJ2-2, with D uncertain. From germline, CDR1 is MNHEY and CDR2 SMNVEV (reference sequence). This CDR3 has 12 residues. With 5 bases removed from V and 6 bases from J, the gap between germline ends came to 7 bases. The CDR3 is CASSLIPGELFF. The CDR3 DNA is TGTGCCAGCAGTCTTATCCCCGGGGAGCTGTTTTTT.

The chain joins TRBV6-1 to TRBJ1-2, with 9 bases lining up with TRBD1. V lost 6 bases to trimming and J lost 4 bases; unmatched junction nucleotides: 6. CDR1 and CDR2 from the germline V gene are MNHNS and SASEGT. CDR3 length: 14 amino acids. CDR3 residues: CASRPQGAVYGYTF. Written as DNA, the CDR3 is TGTGCCAGCAGACCACAGGGGGCTGTCTATGGCTACACCTTC.

This clonotype was seen many times. The rearrangement links TRBV7-8 to TRBJ2-5; D is ambiguous. V lost 7 bases and J 2 bases, leaving 11 bases between the germline ends. The germline gives CDR1 SGHVS, CDR2 FQNEAQ. CDR3 length: 13 amino acids. CDR3 in amino acids: CASISQAQETQYF. The CDR3 region has the DNA TGTGCCAGCATCTCCCAAGCACAAGAGACCCAGTACTTC.

A few counts support this clonotype. The germline gene is not matched at one end of the junction; a read error may be the cause. The chain combines TRBV10-3 with TRBJ1-2; 8 bases map to TRBD1. Germline V gene lookup returns CDR1 ENHRY and CDR2 SYGVKD. This CDR3 contains 13 residues. CDR3: CAISEPGGLGCTF. The DNA of the CDR3 is TGTGCCATCAGTGAGCCAGGGGGCCTCGGCTGCACCTTC.

The chain combines TRBV29-1 with TRBJ2-7; no clear D. The CDR3 loop spans 11 amino acids. Trimming shortened V by 4 bases and J by 2 bases, and 6 bases separated the two germline ends. Germline values: CDR1 SQVTM, CDR2 ANQGSEA. As DNA, the CDR3 is TGCAGCGTTGCAGTAGCCTACGAGCAGTACTTC. Its translation is CSVAVAYEQYF.